This TCR beta chain was retrieved from a study of low-dose radiotherapy and immunotherapy resistance in tumors. Study as a whole: Daily intake of oral aspirin 300 mg by patients lasted four cycles and began on cycle 1 day 1.

The treatment that donors received included nivolumab, ipilimumab, aspirin, low-dose cyclophosphamide and low-dose radiotherapy. This CDR3 is 15 amino acids long. Unmatched junction bases numbered 11, after V lost 5 bases and J lost 4 bases. Germline V gene sequence: CDR1 DFQATT, CDR2 SNEGSKA (reference sequence). Covering alpha and beta chains, TRAV- and TRBV-specific primers were used for the first-strand cDNA. A constant-region primer paired with the V-primer adapter amplified TCRs over about 19 PCR cycles. Using its own MiXCR run on the reads, TCRdb lists one record per CDR3 protein. The sample lists some 11,000 distinct CDR3 sequences, 65% occurring once.

The sequence derives from a human donor with advanced metastatic prostate, ovarian, gallbladder or colorectal cancer (not recorded which). This table probably holds off-target reads from a library built for another chain. This sequence joins TRBV20-1 and TRBJ2-1, with TRBD1 matching over 7 bases. CDR3 protein: CSAPDRSRAYNEQFF. The CDR3 coding sequence is TGCAGTGCTCCGGACAGGTCAAGGGCTTACAATGAGCAGTTCTTC.